This T cell receptor (beta chain) emerged from a study of blood T cells in healthy people across ages. Combining a sample-barcoded 5' primer with a J-beta primer mix, a second PCR ran for 7 to 11 cycles. One entry per CDR3 protein results from TCRdb running MiXCR on the 5' RACE reads. The sample holds some 1 million distinct CDR3 sequences; around 45% are singletons and the top ten take over 15%. Comment on this clonotype: Its target is not known.

The CDR3 is made up of 15 amino acids. Germline-derived CDR1 and CDR2 are SGHDN and FVKESK. V was pared by 1 base and J by 9 bases, with 16 bases between. Overall study findings and caveats: Older individuals had lower TCR beta diversity per million T cells (the decline was roughly linear).

J is TRBJ2-1 and V is TRBV14; D call uncertain. Sequencing was performed on blood. The receptor was isolated from a woman aged 55-69 years in good health. For the CDR3, the DNA is TGTGCCAGCAGCCAAGTTAGACTGGCGGTCGGTGAGCAGTTCTTC. Translation: CASSQVRLAVGEQFF. The full variable domain, with the rest looked up from reference TRBV14 and TRBJ2-1, is EAGVTQFPSHSVIEKGQTVTLRCDPISGHDNLYWYRRVMGKEIKFLLHFVKESKQDESGMPNNRFLAERTGGTYSTLKVQPAELEDSGVYFCASSQVRLAVGEQFFGPGTRLTVL.